The 19 T cell receptor beta chains in this list originate from one sample, sequenced in a study of tumor-infiltrating lymphocytes in primary liver carcinoma. Taking about 17-33 mg of unsorted bulk tissue, the authors co-extracted RNA and DNA. Total RNA amounting to around 530 ng was the source from which TCR beta cDNA was made with a constant-region primer. Three nested multiplex PCR rounds of slightly modified ARM-PCR generated TCR beta libraries. Use of TRBV1-TRBV30 forward primers with a C-beta reverse primer characterized the first two PCR rounds, which lasted about 9 cycles each. TCRdb re-called the multiplex PCR reads with MiXCR, one entry per CDR3 protein. The table includes over 95,000 distinct CDR3 sequences, about 70% detected once. What was sequenced was liver tumor tissue from sampling region 5. Subset defined: tumor region T5, tumor centre. These receptor sequences come from a woman aged 55-70 years with primary liver carcinoma and hepatitis B virus infection.

For this clonotype: The conserved closing phenylalanine or tryptophan is absent in this CDR3, likely reflecting a read error. The chain couples TRBV11-2 to TRBJ2-1; D is undetermined. This CDR3 spans 17 amino acids. The germline V gene encodes CDR1 SGHAT and CDR2 FQNNGV. The DNA of the CDR3 is TGTGCCAGCAGCTTTACCCCACTGAGGAGCTACTACATTGAGCAGTTCTCC. Its protein is CASSFTPLRSYYIEQFS.

V usage is TRBV5-1 and J usage is TRBJ2-6; unclear D gene. The CDR3 is 15 amino acids. Looked up from germline, CDR1 is SGHRS and CDR2 is YFSETQ. The ends were cut back, 3 bases at V and 9 bases at J, with 16 bases in the middle. CDR3: CASSWTNSVVNVLTF. The CDR3 bases are TGCGCCAGCAGCTGGACCAACTCTGTGGTCAACGTCCTGACTTTC.

Concerning this clonotype: Its ends do not fully match the called genes, so a read error is possible. This chain joins TRBV11-2 and TRBJ2-3; TRBD2 matches 9 bases. CDR1 and CDR2 from the germline V gene are SGHAT and FQNNGV. This CDR3 region has 13 residues. The CDR3 region has the DNA TGTGCCAGCAGCTTTGGACTAGCGAGAGGCCGGTTTTTT. Translating it yields CASSFGLARGRFF.

Concerning this clonotype itself: A junction end diverges from the germline sequence, so it may reflect a read error. The chain is built from TRBV12-3 or TRBV12-4 and TRBJ2-1; 10 nucleotides match TRBD1. There are 12 residues in the CDR3. The CDR3 here is CASRQGATEQIF. Here the CDR3 DNA reads TGCGCCAGCAGACAGGGGGCAACTGAGCAGATCTTC.

This clonotype has at least ten counts. The rearrangement joins TRBV6-1 to TRBJ2-1, with TRBD2 identical over 15 bases. The junction had 6 bases not matched to a gene; V was cut back by 0 bases and J by 9 bases. The CDR3 contains 17 residues. Germline CDR1 MNHNS, CDR2 SASEGT. The CDR3 reads CASSEARGLAGGAEQFF. The CDR3 DNA follows: TGTGCCAGCAGTGAAGCTCGGGGACTAGCGGGAGGAGCTGAGCAGTTCTTC.

This clonotype has more than one count but fewer than ten. A much more abundant neighbour one base away suggests this may be a read error. The rearrangement joins TRBV6-1 to TRBJ2-4; D is unclear. Germline V gene sequence: CDR1 MNHNS, CDR2 SASEGT. The CDR3 length is 16 residues. Trimming stripped 10 bases from V and 3 bases from J, with 22 bases between. Here the CDR3 reads CAISRSDQQGKNIQYF. The CDR3 DNA follows: TGTGCCATATCCCGGAGCGACCAACAAGGCAAAAACATTCAGTACTTC.

This chain joins TRBV25-1 and TRBJ2-3, with unresolved D. CDR1 is MGHDK, CDR2 SYGVNS, per germline. There are 14 residues in the CDR3. The germline V and J ends were trimmed by 4 bases and 2 bases, with 10 bases remaining between them. CDR3 region: CASSVVSNTDTQYF. The CDR3 region has the DNA TGTGCCAGCAGTGTGGTGAGCAACACAGATACGCAGTATTTT.

Comments on this clonotype: This may come from a read error, since a much larger clone is one base off. The chain links TRBV7-9 to TRBJ2-7; possibly TRBD1 or TRBD2 for D (5 bases each). Per germline, CDR1 SEHNR and CDR2 FQNEAQ (reference sequence). The length of the CDR3 is 14 residues. CDR3 in amino acids: CASSKNRDDDEHYF. CDR3 sequence (DNA): TGTGCCAGCAGCAAAAACCGGGACGACGACGAGCATTACTTC.

Comments on this clonotype: The junction differs from germline at one of its ends, possibly a read error. The gene calls are TRBV30 and TRBJ2-3; 9 bases agree with TRBD2. Germline V lookup: CDR1 GTSNPN, CDR2 SVGIG (reference sequence). The CDR3 loop spans 15 amino acids. The CDR3 sequence: CAWNVGSGRSDSQYF. CDR3 sequence (DNA): TGTGCCTGGAATGTGGGTAGCGGGAGATCAGATTCGCAGTATTTT.

Regarding this clonotype: Its ends do not fully match the called genes, so a read error is possible. Here the CDR3 reads CASRDRAGTDTHYF. CDR3 DNA sequence: TGTGCCAGCAGGGACAGGGCTGGCACAGATACGCACTATTTC. The chain links TRBV28 to TRBJ2-3; 8 bases are a match to TRBD1. The germline V gene has CDR1 MDHEN and CDR2 SYDVKM. This CDR3 contains 14 residues.

As to this clonotype: The junction departs from germline at one end; a sequencing error may be responsible. The J gene is TRBJ2-7, the V gene TRBV13; 7 positions agree with TRBD2. Per germline, CDR1 PRHDT and CDR2 FYEKMQ (reference sequence). CDR3 size: 16 residues. The CDR3 loop reads CVSSFLWSGRASEQYF. The CDR3, as DNA: TGTGTCAGCAGCTTCCTCTGGAGTGGGAGGGCCAGCGAGCAGTACTTC.

The rearrangement links TRBV6-5 to TRBJ2-5; 7 bases agree with TRBD1. The V segment lost 5 bases and the J segment 7 bases; nucleotides outside the gene matches: 13. Germline lookup yields CDR1 MNHEY and CDR2 SVGAGI. There are 15 residues in the CDR3. The CDR3 spells CASSARGMWDVTQYF. The CDR3 DNA sequence: TGTGCCAGCAGTGCCAGGGGGATGTGGGATGTGACCCAGTACTTC.

A note on this clonotype: A much bigger clone sits one base away, suggesting this may be a read error. The rearrangement joins TRBV4-1 to TRBJ2-1, with TRBD2 as a possible D gene (6 bases). CDR1 and CDR2 from the germline V gene are MGHRA and YSYEKL. The CDR3 consists of 15 residues. The CDR3 is CASSQDEAPGLEQSF. In DNA form, the CDR3 reads TGCGCCAGCAGCCAAGATGAGGCCCCGGGACTCGAGCAGTCCTTC.

As to this clonotype: Germline and junction disagree at one end, which may indicate a read error. The chain carries TRBV11-3 and TRBJ2-3; 7 bases line up with TRBD1. This CDR3 is 14 amino acids long. Per germline, CDR1 SGHNT and CDR2 YENEEA. Written as DNA, the CDR3 is TGTGCCAGCAGCCGTCGGACAGGCCCAGATACACAGTATTTT. It specifies CASSRRTGPDTQYF.

This clonotype was picked up many times. This sequence joins TRBV6-6 and TRBJ2-5; 8 bases align to TRBD1. V lost 6 bases to trimming and J lost 5 bases; unmatched junction nucleotides: 11. CDR3 size: 15 residues. The germline CDR1 and CDR2 sequences are MNHNY and SVGAGI (reference sequence). The CDR3 DNA follows: TGTGCCAGCAGACAAACAACGGACAGGGTGGAGACCCAGTACTTC. Residues: CASRQTTDRVETQYF.

This clonotype was counted a single time. The rearrangement uses TRBV18 and TRBJ2-7; 9 nucleotides agree with TRBD1. Germline CDR1 reads KGHSH; CDR2 reads LQKENI. J gave up 3 bases and V 4 bases, and 7 bases lay outside the gene matches. The CDR3 has 15 amino acids. CDR3 in amino acids: CASSLTTGGNYEQYF. The CDR3 DNA follows: TGTGCCAGCTCACTTACGACAGGGGGTAACTACGAGCAGTACTTC.

In its sample, this clonotype was seen many times. The chain couples TRBV5-1 to TRBJ1-4; D is unclear. Germline V gene lookup returns CDR1 SGHRS and CDR2 YFSETQ. The CDR3 loop spans 15 amino acids. The germline V and J ends were trimmed by 0 bases and 7 bases, with 13 bases remaining between them. CDR3 in amino acids: CASSLELHIGEKLFF. As DNA, the CDR3 is TGCGCCAGCAGCTTGGAGCTCCATATCGGTGAAAAACTGTTTTTT.

This clonotype has just one count. One end of the junction fails to match germline, which may point to a read error. The rearrangement links TRBV5-6 to TRBJ2-1; 7 bases are shared with TRBD1. From germline, CDR1 is SGHDT and CDR2 YYEEEE. The CDR3 is 15 amino acids. Written as DNA, the CDR3 is TGTGCTAGCAGCCCGGACAGGATCCCCTACAATGAGCACTTCTTC. Its protein product is CASSPDRIPYNEHFF.

This chain joins TRBV11-3 and TRBJ1-1; a weak D match, TRBD1 (5 bases). CDR3 length: 15 residues. Germline CDR1 reads SGHNT; CDR2 reads YENEEA. V lost 6 bases and J 10 bases, leaving 24 bases between the germline ends. CDR3 coding DNA: TGTGCCAGCAGTGCAGCAGGGACCAGGAACACCGGAGCTTTCTTT. Translation: CASSAAGTRNTGAFF. The full variable domain, rest sourced from reference TRBV11-3 and TRBJ1-1, is EAGVVQSPRYKIIEKKQPVAFWCNPISGHNTLYWYLQNLGQGPELLIRYENEEAVDDSQLPKDRFSAERLKGVDSTLKIQPAELGDSAVYLCASSAAGTRNTGAFFGQGTRLTVV.